The present entry profiles one T cell receptor beta chain with its context. What it binds is unknown. This sample stems from a study of vaccination effects on CD4 cells after COVID-19. With the ViraFEST assay, the study expanded antigen-specific CD4+ T cells using viral peptide pools, then sequenced them. Cells that had been cultured for ten to eleven days were the source of isolated CD4+ T cells. None of these healthy vaccinees had been infected with SARS-CoV-2 before vaccination. Cells had half their medium changed to IL-2 medium on days 3 and 7. Measured with immunoSEQ multiplex PCR; TCRdb has only the in-frame clones, and not every one. The repertoire holds tens of thousands of clones, with over 70% as singletons. CDR1 and CDR2 (germline): SNHLY, FYNNEI. V lost 6 bases to trimming and J lost 1 base; unmatched junction nucleotides: 5. The CDR3 runs to 15 residues.

This sequence was found in a human donor who received a COVID-19 vaccine. The genes are TRBV2 and TRBJ2-1, with TRBD2 identical over 8 bases. The specimen comprised CD4+ T cells from PBMCs cultured with HCoV-229E spike peptides, sampled before COVID-19 vaccination. The CDR3 sequence: CASRESGGSYNEQFF. CDR3 nucleotide sequence: TGTGCCAGCAGGGAAAGCGGGGGTTCCTACAATGAGCAGTTCTTC.